One sample yielded the 24 T cell receptor beta chains listed below, sequenced in a study of T cell changes during pregnancy in multiple sclerosis. Profiled with immunoSEQ multiplex PCR; TCRdb holds only in-frame clones, not every one. The data contain about 38,000 clones, around 90% of them singletons. The input for sequencing was CD4+ T cells from peripheral blood mononuclear cells, taken after pregnancy. These receptors originate from a female donor in good health, enrolled as a control in a pregnancy study.

This chain joins TRBV6-5 and TRBJ2-5; the match to TRBD2 covers 10 bases. V trimming: 0 bases; J trimming: 4 bases; junction bases outside the gene matches: 5. This CDR3 is 16 amino acids long. From germline, CDR1 is MNHEY and CDR2 SVGAGI. CDR3 nucleotides: TGTGCCAGCAGTTACTCAGAGCGGGGGGGCCCAGAGACCCAGTACTTC. It translates to CASSYSERGGPETQYF.

J is TRBJ1-1 and V is TRBV18, with D tentatively TRBD1 (5 bases). This CDR3 comprises 13 residues. The germline V and J ends were trimmed by 5 bases and 1 base, with 8 bases remaining between them. CDR1 is KGHSH and CDR2 is LQKENI in the germline V gene. The CDR3 DNA is TGTGCCAGCTCATCGCAGGGGAACACTGAAGCTTTCTTT. This translates into CASSSQGNTEAFF.

V is TRBV15 and J is TRBJ1-1; D gene unclear. CDR3 size: 15 residues. Germline V lookup: CDR1 LNHNV, CDR2 YYDKDF (reference sequence). With 5 bases removed from V and 2 bases from J, the gap between germline ends came to 15 bases. CDR3 DNA sequence: TGTGCCACCAGCCCCGACGTCCAGGTCAACACTGAAGCTTTCTTT. Translating it yields CATSPDVQVNTEAFF.

The chain couples TRBV30 to TRBJ2-7; D uncertain. CDR3 length: 13 residues. V lost 1 base and J 1 base, leaving 8 bases between the germline ends. The germline CDR1 and CDR2 sequences are GTSNPN and SVGIG (reference sequence). The CDR3 region has the DNA TGTGCCTGGAGTGCAGTCAGGTCCTACGAGCAGTACTTC. This gives the protein CAWSAVRSYEQYF.

This clone showed up just once. This chain connects TRBV7-8 to TRBJ1-4; 9 bases align to TRBD1. Trimming took 10 bases from V and 7 from J; bases not matched to a gene: 10. The length of the CDR3 is 14 residues. Germline lookup yields CDR1 SGHVS and CDR2 FQNEAQ. CDR3 protein: CATANRDRVEKLFF. CDR3 nucleotide sequence: TGTGCCACCGCGAATCGGGACAGGGTTGAAAAACTGTTTTTT.

The chain links TRBV5-4 to TRBJ1-6, with D perhaps TRBD1 (5 bases). V was trimmed by 4 bases and J by 6 bases, leaving 26 bases between them. CDR1 is SGHNT and CDR2 is YYREEE in the germline V gene (reference sequence). This CDR3 region has 19 residues. CDR3 DNA sequence: TGTGCCAGCAGCCTCTCCGGCGGGGACTCATGGGTCCTTAATTCACCCCTCCACTTT. This encodes CASSLSGGDSWVLNSPLHF. Full variable domain (outside the CDR3, taken from reference TRBV5-4 and TRBJ1-6): ETGVTQSPTHLIKTRGQQVTLRCSSQSGHNTVSWYQQALGQGPQFIFQYYREEENGRGNFPPRFSGLQFPNYSSELNVNALELDDSALYLCASSLSGGDSWVLNSPLHFGNGTRLTVT.

The CDR3 DNA is TGCGCCAGCAGCTTGACTAGCGGGAGCTACGAGCAGTACTTC. This codes for CASSLTSGSYEQYF. The rearrangement links TRBV5-1 to TRBJ2-7; TRBD2 agrees at 11 bases. Germline CDR1 is SGHRS and CDR2 is YFSETQ. After removal of 1 base from V and 3 bases from J, the junction contained 0 bases not matched to a gene. The CDR3 extends over 14 amino acids.

The chain is built from TRBV30 and TRBJ1-1; D is ambiguous. This CDR3 is built from 12 residues. Trimming removed 4 bases at V and 1 base at J, with 7 bases between. From germline, CDR1 is GTSNPN and CDR2 SVGIG (reference sequence). CDR3 coding DNA: TGTGCCTGGAACCAGCGGAACACTGAAGCTTTCTTT. Protein sequence: CAWNQRNTEAFF. The complete variable domain, with remaining parts taken from reference TRBV30 and TRBJ1-1, reads SQTIHQWPATLVQPVGSPLSLECTVEGTSNPNLYWYRQAAGRGLQLLFYSVGIGQISSEVPQNLSASRPQDRQFILSSKKLLLSDSGFYLCAWNQRNTEAFFGQGTRLTVV.

J is TRBJ2-1 and V is TRBV7-2; no reliable D call. CDR3 size: 19 residues. V was shortened by 2 bases and J by 0 bases, with 20 bases between the two germline ends. The V gene's germline CDR1 is SGHTA and CDR2 FQGNSA. CDR3 protein: CASSLSSSLKLSSYNEQFF. CDR3 sequence (DNA): TGTGCCAGCAGCTTATCGAGTAGTCTCAAACTTAGCTCCTACAATGAGCAGTTCTTC.

The chain joins TRBV5-6 to TRBJ2-1; TRBD2 aligns across 8 bases. Germline loops: CDR1 SGHDT, CDR2 YYEEEE. V shed 1 base, J shed 4 bases, and the junction held 10 bases outside the gene matches. CDR3 length: 17 residues. The CDR3 DNA reads TGTGCCAGCAGCTTGCGGGTAGGTCTAGCGGGTTACAATGAGCAGTTCTTC. Translated: CASSLRVGLAGYNEQFF.

The gene calls are TRBV30 and TRBJ2-7; a possible D gene is TRBD2 (6 bases). This CDR3 spans 12 amino acids. V was shortened by 5 bases and J by 5 bases, with 13 bases between the two germline ends. Germline V CDR1 and CDR2: GTSNPN, SVGIG (reference sequence). The CDR3 sequence: CAWGRGYDEQYF. DNA of the CDR3: TGTGCCTGGGGGCGGGGATATGACGAGCAGTACTTC.

This sequence joins TRBV7-8 and TRBJ1-1; D might be TRBD1 (5 bases). Germline V gene sequence: CDR1 SGHVS, CDR2 FQNEAQ. With 3 bases removed from V and 1 base from J, the gap between germline ends came to 9 bases. The CDR3 totals 14 residues. The CDR3 here is CASSFGHWNTEAFF. The DNA for the CDR3 is TGTGCCAGCAGCTTCGGACATTGGAACACTGAAGCTTTCTTT.

The chain joins TRBV5-1 to TRBJ1-1, with TRBD1 identical over 9 bases. Germline V gene sequence: CDR1 SGHRS, CDR2 YFSETQ. Trimming cost V 3 bases and J 1 base; bases outside gene matches: 4. The CDR3 spans 15 residues. CDR3 sequence: CASSSGDRANTEAFF. CDR3 in DNA: TGCGCCAGCAGCTCGGGGGACAGGGCGAACACTGAAGCTTTCTTT. Together with reference TRBV5-1 and TRBJ1-1, the CDR3 gives the full variable domain: KAGVTQTPRYLIKTRGQQVTLSCSPISGHRSVSWYQQTPGQGLQFLFEYFSETQRNKGNFPGRFSGRQFSNSRSEMNVSTLELGDSALYLCASSSGDRANTEAFFGQGTRLTVV.

The chain couples TRBV6-5 to TRBJ2-1; D unresolved. The CDR3 loop spans 13 amino acids. Germline V gene sequence: CDR1 MNHEY, CDR2 SVGAGI. V gave up 6 bases and J gave up 4 bases, with 10 bases separating them. The CDR3 loop reads CASRAGGYNEQFF. CDR3 DNA sequence: TGTGCCAGCAGGGCCGGCGGTTACAATGAGCAGTTCTTC.

The count of this clone is one. The chain links TRBV20-1 to TRBJ1-2, with 7 bases that match TRBD1. V shed 6 bases, J shed 4 bases, and the junction held 2 bases outside the gene matches. Germline CDR1 is DFQATT and CDR2 is SNEGSKA (reference sequence). The CDR3 contains 11 residues. The CDR3 reads CSAGGPYGYTF. CDR3 DNA: TGCAGTGCAGGGGGCCCCTATGGCTACACCTTC.

A single count supports this clone. The chain has TRBV11-2 and TRBJ2-3; 7 nucleotides agree with TRBD2. V trimming: 4 bases; J trimming: 1 base; junction bases outside the gene matches: 5. CDR1 and CDR2 (germline): SGHAT, FQNNGV. The CDR3 totals 15 residues. CDR3 residues: CASSSIAGRTDTQYF. DNA for the CDR3: TGTGCCAGCAGCTCGATAGCGGGCCGCACAGATACGCAGTATTTT.

Here the CDR3 DNA reads TGCGCCAGCAGTGAGCCACCTACCAATGAGCAGTTCTTC. Translated: CASSEPPTNEQFF. The genes are TRBV10-1 and TRBJ2-1; no definite D call. Germline assignment: CDR1 WNHNN and CDR2 SYGVQD (reference sequence). The V end was cut by 2 bases, the J end by 6 bases, with 8 bases between. CDR3 length: 13 amino acids.

The chain combines TRBV19 with TRBJ1-2; 7 positions agree with TRBD1. V gave up 5 bases and J gave up 8 bases; unmatched junction bases: 11. CDR3 length: 14 residues. CDR1 is LNHDA, CDR2 SQIVND, per germline (reference sequence). The CDR3 reads CASSSGTVSLGYTF. The CDR3 region has the DNA TGTGCCAGTAGTTCCGGGACAGTGTCTTTGGGCTACACCTTC.

V gene TRBV5-1 combines with J gene TRBJ2-3, with 12 bases that match TRBD2. V gave up 0 bases and J gave up 3 bases; unmatched junction bases: 5. The CDR3 runs 17 residues. The germline CDR1 and CDR2 sequences are SGHRS and YFSETQ. CDR3 region: CASSLATSGGPTDTQYF. CDR3 in DNA: TGCGCCAGCAGCTTGGCCACTAGCGGGGGGCCAACAGATACGCAGTATTTT.

In its sample, this clone was seen a few times. The V call is TRBV19, the J call TRBJ1-6; 11 bases map to TRBD1. CDR3 length equals 17 residues. Germline V lookup: CDR1 LNHDA, CDR2 SQIVND (reference sequence). V shed 3 bases and J 8 bases; nucleotides not matched to a gene: 9. CDR3 DNA sequence: TGTGCCAGTAGTATGAGCGGGACAGGGGGTTGGGATTCACCCCTCCACTTT. Translated: CASSMSGTGGWDSPLHF.

The V call is TRBV10-1, the J call TRBJ2-3, with D possibly being TRBD2 (6 bases). This CDR3 has 14 residues. Germline CDR1 is WNHNN and CDR2 is SYGVQD (reference sequence). V lost 0 bases and J 6 bases, leaving 10 bases between the germline ends. CDR3 protein: CASSESTRGDTQYF. Written as DNA, the CDR3 is TGCGCCAGCAGTGAGTCGACCCGGGGGGATACGCAGTATTTT.

This chain links TRBV10-1 with TRBJ1-5, with TRBD1 matching 7 bases. Losses at the gene ends were 4 bases for V and 0 bases for J; bases not matched to a gene: 12. Germline lookup yields CDR1 WNHNN and CDR2 SYGVQD (reference sequence). This CDR3 contains 18 residues. The CDR3 is CASSGPKGAAYSNQPQHF. CDR3 coding DNA: TGCGCCAGCAGTGGCCCTAAGGGGGCAGCGTATAGCAATCAGCCCCAGCATTTT.

The CDR3 region has the DNA TGCGCCAGCAGCCTGGGACAGAATAACTATGGCTACACCTTC. Protein product: CASSLGQNNYGYTF. The chain is built from TRBV5-1 and TRBJ1-2; the match to TRBD1 covers 7 bases. J was trimmed by 1 base and V by 4 bases; bases with no gene match: 4. The CDR3 contains 14 residues. CDR1 is SGHRS, CDR2 YFSETQ, per germline.

V is TRBV7-2 and J is TRBJ2-7; the match to TRBD2 covers 11 bases. The CDR3 loop spans 16 amino acids. The V segment lost 5 bases and the J segment 0 bases; nucleotides outside the gene matches: 6. Germline assignment: CDR1 SGHTA and CDR2 FQGNSA. The CDR3 sequence: CASSGGTSGLSYEQYF. The CDR3 coding sequence is TGTGCCAGCAGCGGTGGGACTAGCGGACTCTCCTACGAGCAGTACTTC.